This T cell receptor beta chain appears in the sequencing data of a study of cytomegalovirus exposure and HLA in healthy donors. Overall study findings and caveats: Sequencing artifact likely explains a cluster of highly shared sequence variants.

Primers for the PCR totalled 60 Vbeta and 13 Jbeta. TCRdb's table, derived via immunoSEQ multiplex PCR, lists solely in-frame clones and lacks some. The sample contains more than 85,000 clones, 50% to 70% of which appear only once. This clone has a handful of counts. Its antigen is currently unknown. Germline-derived CDR1 and CDR2 are SGHKS and YYEKEE (reference sequence). The V and J ends lost 0 bases and 5 bases, in that order; junction bases with no gene match: 2. This CDR3 is built from 14 residues. The chain uses TRBV5-5 and TRBJ2-3, with 8 bases identical to TRBD2. This TCR was sampled from a human donor in good health. The sequencing sample was made of PBMCs. Written as DNA, the CDR3 is TGTGCCAGCAGCTTGGCGGGAGGGGTAGATACGCAGTATTTT. This encodes CASSLAGGVDTQYF.